This record looks at one T cell receptor (beta chain) sequence and its context. Its antigen is undetermined. The source material, RNA transcripts, was used to amplify TCR beta CDR3 regions. A first-round RT-PCR of the TCR CDR3 used the HTBI primer set. TCRdb fed the multiplex PCR reads into MiXCR, producing one record per CDR3 protein. This table has more than 350,000 distinct CDR3 sequences, around 15% appearing once. The data derive from a study of T cells in Graves' hyperthyroidism and ophthalmopathy. Whole-study findings and limits: Blood also showed most of the thyroid clonotypes that were expanded above 0.001.

The CDR3 has 17 amino acids. Looked up from germline, CDR1 is SGHTA and CDR2 is FQGTGA. Trimming cost V 2 bases and J 3 bases; bases outside gene matches: 10. Input material: blood. This sequence joins TRBV7-3 and TRBJ2-3, with TRBD1 matching 8 bases. The TCR comes from a woman aged 60-70 years with Graves' ophthalmopathy. The DNA for the CDR3 is TGTGCCAGCAGCTTAGGGCCAGGGGGCGCCTATACAGATACGCAGTATTTT. Translated, it gives CASSLGPGGAYTDTQYF.